This TCR beta chain was sequenced during a study of T-cell reconstitution after alpha-beta-depleted transplantation in children. Researchers prepared the TCRbeta library using unique molecular identifiers, the study reports. Each CDR3 protein is one row after TCRdb ran MiXCR on the PCR reads. The sample carries hundreds of thousands of distinct CDR3 sequences, over 10% recorded once. As concerns this clonotype: Its antigen remains unidentified.

The germline CDR1 and CDR2 sequences are MDHEN and SYDVKM. The CDR3 sequence is 15 residues long. Unmatched junction bases numbered 5, after V lost 2 bases and J lost 1 base. Overall study findings and caveats: TCRbeta diversity was high at day 60 in some patients (a result of surviving recipient T cells and thymic progenitors). The authors attributed T-cell counts and diversity one year after transplant mostly to newly produced T cells. Several hundred expanded graft clones reportedly supplied alpha-beta T cells about two months after transplant.

V usage is TRBV28 and J usage is TRBJ2-7; 7 bases fit TRBD2. The sequence was collected from a male patient younger than 18 who had a stem cell transplant for acute myeloid leukemia, so the T cells may come from the graft donor. Source: PBMCs, mostly from graft donor cells, taken 360 days after TCRalphabeta/CD19-depleted stem cell transplant. CDR3 sequence: CASSLRAGRSYEQYF. The CDR3 bases are TGTGCCAGCAGTTTAAGAGCGGGACGATCCTACGAGCAGTACTTC. Drawing the rest from reference TRBV28 and TRBJ2-7, the complete variable domain is DVKVTQSSRYLVKRTGEKVFLECVQDMDHENMFWYRQDPGLGLRLIYFSYDVKMKEKGDIPEGYSVSREKKERFSLILESASTNQTSMYLCASSLRAGRSYEQYFGPGTRLTVT.